A few counts support the clone carrying this TCR beta chain. Its antigen is not identified. This CDR3 is built from 18 residues. Germline lookup yields CDR1 SGHTA and CDR2 FQGTGA. V lost 6 bases to trimming and J lost 0 bases, with 21 bases between them. This entry is derived from a study of regulatory T cells in long-lasting Graves disease. Regarding the study as a whole: Persistent disease favored TRBV28, TRBJ1-2 and TRBJ2-5.

Libraries of TCR beta came from iRepertoire HTBI primers plus Arm-PCR of CDR3 regions. Via MiXCR, TCRdb re-called the multiplex PCR reads, giving one row per CDR3 protein. The data hold over 200,000 distinct CDR3 sequences, with around 19% observed a single time. This sample's time point: newly diagnosed GD, antithyroid drugs for less than 3 months. There was RNA extracted from PBMCs, and the TCR library was made from it. A further study also used this sample, focusing on T cells in Graves' hyperthyroidism and ophthalmopathy. That paper notes: HTBI primers drove first-round RT-PCR of the TCR CDR3. Ophthalmopathy prediction by the model preceded onset by a median roughly 6.3 months.

The sample in question was peripheral blood mononuclear cells (PBMCs), obtained at new diagnosis, from a patient treated with antithyroid drugs. The clonotype originates from a woman aged 25 to 39 with Graves disease. The chain is built from TRBV7-3 and TRBJ1-5; TRBD1 might be the D (6 bases). This CDR3 is CASRVPGQGKYSNQPQHF. The DNA for the CDR3 is TGTGCCAGCAGAGTCCCGGGACAAGGGAAGTATAGCAATCAGCCCCAGCATTTT. Full variable domain (outside the CDR3, taken from reference TRBV7-3 and TRBJ1-5): GAGVSQTPSNKVTEKGKYVELRCDPISGHTALYWYRQSLGQGPEFLIYFQGTGAADDSGLPNDRFFAVRPEGSVSTLKIQRTERGDSAVYLCASRVPGQGKYSNQPQHFGDGTRLSIL.